The 32 T cell receptor beta chains listed next were all sequenced from one sample in a study of technical replicates of blood from several donors. Measured with immunoSEQ multiplex PCR; TCRdb has only the in-frame clones, and not every one. The table includes approximately 81,000 clones, approximately 75% detected once. Input material: PBMCs. The receptors were gathered from a human donor in good health. Some clones in this sample may be carry-over from other donors' samples.

V usage is TRBV19 and J usage is TRBJ1-4; D possibly corresponds to TRBD1 (6 bases). Trimming removed 6 bases at V and 8 bases at J, with 19 bases between. Per germline, CDR1 LNHDA and CDR2 SQIVND (reference sequence). The CDR3 is 15 amino acids. CDR3 DNA: TGTGCCAGTAGCCGTTCAGGGGTGTCGGGGGAAAAACTGTTTTTT. Its protein is CASSRSGVSGEKLFF.

Ten or more counts support this clone. V and J are TRBV30 and TRBJ1-2, with D possibly matching TRBD1 (5 bases). The V gene's germline CDR1 is GTSNPN and CDR2 SVGIG (reference sequence). CDR3 length: 13 amino acids. The ends were cut back, 3 bases at V and 6 bases at J, with 14 bases in the middle. The CDR3 region has the DNA TGTGCCTGGAGCCCAACATTAGGGGATGGCTACACCTTC. Its protein is CAWSPTLGDGYTF.

This chain links TRBV5-6 with TRBJ2-7; no clear D. The CDR3 totals 13 residues. V lost 0 bases and J lost 4, with 8 bases in between. Germline V gene data show CDR1 as SGHDT and CDR2 as YYEEEE. CDR3 nucleotides: TGTGCCAGCAGCTTGGGCCCCGGGTACGAGCAGTACTTC. This codes for CASSLGPGYEQYF. Supplemented by reference TRBV5-6 and TRBJ2-7, the full variable domain reads DAGVTQSPTHLIKTRGQQVTLRCSPKSGHDTVSWYQQALGQGPQFIFQYYEEEERQRGNFPDRFSGHQFPNYSSELNVNALLLGDSALYLCASSLGPGYEQYFGPGTRLTVT.

This clone appeared once. This rearrangement joins TRBV11-2 to TRBJ1-1; D perhaps matches TRBD1 (6 bases). From germline, CDR1 is SGHAT and CDR2 FQNNGV. V shed 5 bases and J shed 0 bases, with 19 bases lying between them. This CDR3 comprises 17 residues. Written as DNA, the CDR3 is TGTGCCAGCAGCCTCCCCCCGCAGGGGCTCATGAACACTGAAGCTTTCTTT. It translates to CASSLPPQGLMNTEAFF. The complete variable domain, with remaining parts taken from reference TRBV11-2 and TRBJ1-1, reads EAGVAQSPRYKIIEKRQSVAFWCNPISGHATLYWYQQILGQGPKLLIQFQNNGVVDDSQLPKDRFSAERLKGVDSTLKIQPAKLEDSAVYLCASSLPPQGLMNTEAFFGQGTRLTVV.

The chain has TRBV29-1 and TRBJ2-1, with 11 bases identical to TRBD2. Trimming cost V 4 bases and J 9 bases; bases outside gene matches: 8. The CDR3 loop spans 14 amino acids. Germline CDR1 is SQVTM and CDR2 is ANQGSEA. The CDR3 DNA is TGCAGCGTTGGTATTAGCGGGAGGGCCACTGAGCAGTTCTTC. This gives the protein CSVGISGRATEQFF.

This clone was seen only a few times. J is TRBJ1-1 and V is TRBV2, with TRBD1 matching over 9 bases. Germline values: CDR1 SNHLY, CDR2 FYNNEI. CDR3 length: 12 residues. The V gene end was trimmed by 11 bases and the J gene end by 0 bases; junction bases not matched to a gene: 1. This CDR3 reads CAGQGMNTEAFF. DNA for the CDR3: TGTGCCGGACAGGGGATGAACACTGAAGCTTTCTTT.

Only one count was recorded for this clone. This chain uses TRBV7-9 with TRBJ1-2; D might be TRBD1 (5 bases). Germline values: CDR1 SEHNR, CDR2 FQNEAQ (reference sequence). The length of the CDR3 is 14 residues. Deletions cut 7 bases from V and 2 bases from J, with 14 bases between. CDR3 region: CASTQRDVNYGYTF. The CDR3 DNA follows: TGTGCCAGCACCCAGCGGGACGTCAACTATGGCTACACCTTC.

The CDR3 DNA reads TGTGCCAGCAGTACCCCGGGACTAGCGGGATACGAGCAGTACTTC. Translating it yields CASSTPGLAGYEQYF. The chain links TRBV28 to TRBJ2-7, with 13 bases matching TRBD2. The J segment lost 4 bases and the V segment lost 5 bases, leaving 5 bases of the junction unmatched. The CDR3 spans 15 residues. Germline V gene lookup returns CDR1 MDHEN and CDR2 SYDVKM.

There are a few counts of this clone. The chain uses TRBV5-1 and TRBJ2-7; D unresolved. Germline V gene sequence: CDR1 SGHRS, CDR2 YFSETQ. The CDR3 covers 14 residues. V lost 2 bases and J 3 bases, leaving 12 bases between the germline ends. The CDR3 protein is CASSFDHQVYEQYF. CDR3 coding DNA: TGCGCCAGCAGCTTCGATCACCAGGTCTACGAGCAGTACTTC.

This rearrangement joins TRBV29-1 to TRBJ2-1, with 14 bases lining up with TRBD2. Losses at the gene ends were 8 bases for V and 8 bases for J; bases not matched to a gene: 5. This CDR3 contains 13 residues. Germline V gives CDR1 SQVTM, CDR2 ANQGSEA. The CDR3 coding sequence is TGCAGCTTTATGACTAGCGGGAGGGATGAGCAGTTCTTC. The encoded protein is CSFMTSGRDEQFF.

This rearrangement joins TRBV30 to TRBJ2-1, with 11 bases fitting TRBD2. After removal of 1 base from V and 2 bases from J, the junction contained 13 bases not matched to a gene. CDR1 GTSNPN and CDR2 SVGIG come from the germline V gene (reference sequence). This CDR3 region has 19 residues. The CDR3 is CAWSALGSGRAGTYNEQFF. CDR3 DNA sequence: TGTGCCTGGAGTGCCCTCGGTAGCGGGAGGGCTGGCACCTACAATGAGCAGTTCTTC.

The V and J genes are TRBV10-2 and TRBJ1-3, with a possible D match to TRBD1 (5 bases). CDR1 WSHSY and CDR2 SAAADI come from the germline V gene. The CDR3 runs to 14 residues. Trimming shortened V by 2 bases and J by 4 bases, and 9 bases separated the two germline ends. This CDR3 reads CASSENRFGNTIYF. CDR3 coding DNA: TGCGCCAGCAGTGAGAACAGGTTCGGAAACACCATATATTTT.

This clone was recorded only once. The chain is built from TRBV12-5 and TRBJ2-1, with 9 nucleotides matching TRBD2. With 2 bases clipped from V and 6 bases from J, the junction kept 8 bases outside the gene matches. Germline V gene sequence: CDR1 LGHNT, CDR2 FRNRAP. This CDR3 region has 16 residues. The CDR3 DNA reads as TGTGCTAGTGGTTTGCCCCCGCGGGGGGGCCGCAATGAGCAGTTCTTC. It yields the protein CASGLPPRGGRNEQFF.

This rearrangement joins TRBV29-1 to TRBJ2-1; D uncertain. This CDR3 has 11 amino acids. The V gene's germline CDR1 is SQVTM and CDR2 ANQGSEA. The V end lost 5 bases, the J end lost 3 bases, and 5 bases lay between the germline ends. Here the CDR3 DNA reads TGCAGCGTTTCTGTCTACAATGAGCAGTTCTTC. Its protein is CSVSVYNEQFF.

This clone was counted once. The DNA for the CDR3 is TGTGCCAGCAGCTTAAGTGCGCTAGCCACAGATACGCAGTATTTT. This codes for CASSLSALATDTQYF. The gene calls are TRBV7-9 and TRBJ2-3, with D possibly TRBD2 on 5 matching bases. V dropped 2 bases and J dropped 2 bases, with 11 bases sitting between them. The CDR3 extends over 15 amino acids. Looked up from germline, CDR1 is SEHNR and CDR2 is FQNEAQ (reference sequence).

The genes are TRBV7-3 and TRBJ1-1, with a weak D call TRBD1 (6 bases). V lost 5 bases to trimming and J lost 5 bases, with 15 bases between them. CDR3 size: 14 residues. CDR1 SGHTA and CDR2 FQGTGA come from the germline V gene. CDR3 nucleotides: TGTGCCAGCAGCACCGGCCCACAGGGAACTGAAGCTTTCTTT. Its translation is CASSTGPQGTEAFF.

CDR3 sequence (DNA): TGTGCCAGCTCACCGACAGGGGGCAGGGTGAACACTGAAGCTTTCTTT. It is translated as CASSPTGGRVNTEAFF. J is TRBJ1-1 and V is TRBV18; 10 nucleotides agree with TRBD1. Unmatched junction bases numbered 4, after V lost 3 bases and J lost 0 bases. This CDR3 region has 16 residues. CDR1 is KGHSH and CDR2 is LQKENI in the germline V gene.

The chain combines TRBV11-2 with TRBJ2-5, with a possible D match to TRBD1 (6 bases). V lost 3 bases and J lost 1, with 15 bases in between. The V gene's germline CDR1 is SGHAT and CDR2 FQNNGV. The CDR3 runs 16 residues. Here the CDR3 DNA reads TGTGCCAGCAGCTTTTCAGGGGCCCGGGGCCAAGAGACCCAGTACTTC. The encoded protein is CASSFSGARGQETQYF.

The chain carries TRBV14 and TRBJ1-2, with D perhaps matching TRBD1 (5 bases). Deletions cut 2 bases from V and 8 bases from J, with 18 bases between. The CDR3 contains 15 residues. CDR1 is SGHDN, CDR2 FVKESK, per germline. CDR3 sequence reads: CASSQRGMSIQGYTF. In DNA form, the CDR3 reads TGTGCCAGCAGCCAAAGGGGTATGAGCATCCAAGGCTACACCTTC.

The V call is TRBV9, the J call TRBJ1-1; D possibly corresponds to TRBD1 (5 bases). The germline gives CDR1 SGDLS, CDR2 YYNGEE. CDR3 length: 14 residues. Between the trimmed V and J ends, which lost 4 bases and 2 bases, there was a span of 12 bases. The CDR3 sequence is CASSLTGGNTEAFF. In DNA, the CDR3 is TGTGCCAGCAGCTTAACGGGGGGAAACACTGAAGCTTTCTTT.

This clone was seen only once. This chain links TRBV19 with TRBJ1-4, with a tentative D call TRBD1 (6 bases). V lost 9 bases to trimming and J lost 7 bases, with 18 bases between them. This CDR3 has 14 residues. The germline V gene has CDR1 LNHDA and CDR2 SQIVND (reference sequence). CDR3 DNA sequence: TGTGCCAGCGTGAGACGTGGGGGCTCTGAAAAACTGTTTTTT. Its translation is CASVRRGGSEKLFF.

CDR3 in DNA: TGTGCCAGCAGCCCGAGGACTAGCGGGCCTAACACAATCTACGAGCAGTACTTC. It is translated as CASSPRTSGPNTIYEQYF. The rearrangement links TRBV7-2 to TRBJ2-7, with 11 nucleotides matching TRBD2. Trimming removed 5 bases from V and 3 bases from J; junction bases left unmatched: 15. Germline V gives CDR1 SGHTA, CDR2 FQGNSA. The CDR3 is 18 amino acids.

The chain recombines TRBV7-9 with TRBJ1-1; D is possibly TRBD1 (6 bases). CDR3 length: 15 residues. The V and J ends lost 6 bases and 4 bases respectively, with 18 bases between them. The germline CDR1 and CDR2 sequences are SEHNR and FQNEAQ (reference sequence). CDR3 in amino acids: CASRPLTGAATEAFF. In DNA form, the CDR3 reads TGTGCCAGCAGACCCCTGACAGGTGCTGCCACTGAAGCTTTCTTT.

This chain joins TRBV30 and TRBJ1-4; 11 bases match TRBD1. Unmatched junction bases numbered 8, after V lost 3 bases and J lost 2 bases. The CDR3 consists of 17 residues. CDR1 and CDR2 from the germline V gene are GTSNPN and SVGIG (reference sequence). The CDR3: CAWRDRDRGITNEKLFF. CDR3 DNA sequence: TGTGCCTGGAGAGACCGGGACAGGGGGATCACTAATGAAAAACTGTTTTTT.

V and J are TRBV6-1 and TRBJ2-2, with a possible D match to TRBD2 (5 bases). The germline V gene has CDR1 MNHNS and CDR2 SASEGT. This CDR3 is built from 14 residues. Trimming took off 4 bases at V and 4 bases at J, with 10 bases between the two ends. Here the CDR3 reads CASSGRDFTGELFF. The CDR3 nucleotides read TGTGCCAGCAGTGGCCGGGATTTCACCGGGGAGCTGTTTTTT.

The gene calls are TRBV2 and TRBJ2-7, with D tentatively TRBD2 (6 bases). The CDR3 sequence is 13 residues long. Germline CDR1 reads SNHLY; CDR2 reads FYNNEI. The V and J ends lost 0 bases and 6 bases respectively, with 9 bases between them. In DNA form, the CDR3 reads TGTGCCAGCAGTGAAGCTAACGGGGGCGAGCAGTACTTC. Its protein is CASSEANGGEQYF. Complete variable domain (other parts from reference TRBV2 and TRBJ2-7): EPEVTQTPSHQVTQMGQEVILRCVPISNHLYFYWYRQILGQKVEFLVSFYNNEISEKSEIFDDQFSVERPDGSNFTLKIRSTKLEDSAMYFCASSEANGGEQYFGPGTRLTVT.

The rearrangement joins TRBV5-4 to TRBJ2-7; 10 bases fit TRBD1. The germline V gene encodes CDR1 SGHNT and CDR2 YYREEE (reference sequence). The CDR3 is 15 residues long. The V gene end was trimmed by 4 bases and the J gene end by 4 bases; junction bases not matched to a gene: 8. The CDR3 sequence is CASSAAGTGVYEQYF. The CDR3 coding sequence is TGTGCCAGCAGCGCCGCCGGGACAGGGGTATACGAGCAGTACTTC.

This chain uses TRBV29-1 with TRBJ1-1; the match to TRBD1 covers 7 bases. CDR3 length: 13 residues. The J segment lost 0 bases and the V segment lost 4 bases, leaving 2 bases of the junction unmatched. Germline CDR1 is SQVTM and CDR2 is ANQGSEA. The CDR3 DNA reads as TGCAGCGTTGCTCAGGGGGTGAACACTGAAGCTTTCTTT. Protein: CSVAQGVNTEAFF.

The CDR3 sequence is CASTPAGDYGYTF. The CDR3 DNA is TGTGCCAGCACCCCCGCAGGTGACTATGGCTACACCTTC. The chain joins TRBV9 to TRBJ1-2; D remains unclear. This CDR3 is built from 13 residues. Germline V gene data show CDR1 as SGDLS and CDR2 as YYNGEE. V lost 6 bases to trimming and J lost 3 bases, with 12 bases between them.

Only one count was recorded for this clone. The chain carries TRBV6-5 and TRBJ2-5, with D possibly TRBD2 on 6 matching bases. Trimming removed 4 bases from V and 4 bases from J, with 19 bases in between. This CDR3 region has 16 residues. Germline V lookup: CDR1 MNHEY, CDR2 SVGAGI. The CDR3 is CASSSLPVAGLETQYF. As DNA, the CDR3 is TGTGCCAGCAGTTCCTTGCCCGTCGCGGGGTTAGAGACCCAGTACTTC.

The chain has TRBV27 and TRBJ2-1; TRBD2 matches 9 bases. Trimming cost V 6 bases and J 4 bases; bases outside gene matches: 4. The CDR3 extends over 14 amino acids. Germline values: CDR1 MNHEY, CDR2 SMNVEV (reference sequence). The DNA of the CDR3 is TGTGCCAGCAGGGGGACTAGCACATACAATGAGCAGTTCTTC. It encodes CASRGTSTYNEQFF.

V and J are TRBV5-1 and TRBJ1-2; TRBD1 is a possible D gene (5 bases). The CDR3 runs 12 residues. Germline V CDR1 and CDR2: SGHRS, YFSETQ. V lost 4 bases, J lost 6 bases, and 10 bases lay in between. CDR3 bases: TGCGCCAGCAGCCCCCAGGGTCATGGCTACACCTTC. Encoded protein: CASSPQGHGYTF.